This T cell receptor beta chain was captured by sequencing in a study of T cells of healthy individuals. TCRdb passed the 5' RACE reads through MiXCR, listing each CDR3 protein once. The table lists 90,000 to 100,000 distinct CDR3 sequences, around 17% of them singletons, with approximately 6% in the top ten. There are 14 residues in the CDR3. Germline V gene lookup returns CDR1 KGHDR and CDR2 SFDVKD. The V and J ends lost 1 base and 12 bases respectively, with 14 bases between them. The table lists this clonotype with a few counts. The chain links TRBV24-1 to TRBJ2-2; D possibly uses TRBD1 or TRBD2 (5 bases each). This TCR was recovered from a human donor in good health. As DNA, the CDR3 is TGTGCCACCAGTGATTTTCGGGACGGCTGGAAGCTGTTTTTT. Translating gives CATSDFRDGWKLFF.